The T cell receptor beta chain described here comes from a study of healthy donors' naive CD4 and CD8 T cells. The CDR3 totals 15 residues. V trimming: 6 bases; J trimming: 5 bases; junction bases outside the gene matches: 13. The germline CDR1 and CDR2 sequences are SQVTM and ANQGSEA. A word on this clonotype: What it binds is not known.

Broader study findings: Naive CD4+ and CD8+ cells reportedly differed in usage of most V and J genes.

Each TCR library used around 540 ng of total RNA and a linear amplification protocol. Each CDR3 protein gets one entry after TCRdb re-called the reads with MiXCR. The table lists some 190,000 distinct CDR3 sequences, over 60% of them singletons. The sequenced material came from naive CD4+ and CD8+ T cells sorted from blood, pooled from several donors. This TCR was sampled from a pool of human donors in good health; the sample pools cells from several healthy donors. The gene calls are TRBV29-1 and TRBJ2-5; 9 nucleotides align to TRBD2. The DNA for the CDR3 is TGCAGCGTAGTGACTAGCGGAGGAGGAGCTGAGACCCAGTACTTC. Translating gives CSVVTSGGGAETQYF. Complete variable domain (other parts from reference TRBV29-1 and TRBJ2-5): SAVISQKPSRDICQRGTSLTIQCQVDSQVTMMFWYRQQPGQSLTLIATANQGSEATYESGFVIDKFPISRPNLTFSTLTVSNMSPEDSSIYLCSVVTSGGGAETQYFGPGTRLLVL.